The source of this TCR beta chain is a study of shared clonotypes between healthy human individuals. V shed 1 base, J shed 3 bases, and the junction held 7 bases outside the gene matches. The CDR3 runs 16 residues. CDR1 SGHTA and CDR2 FQGNSA come from the germline V gene. Approximately 30,000 T cell genomes (approximately 180 ng DNA) went into each sorted-subset replicate. Generated by immunoSEQ multiplex PCR, the TCRdb table keeps only in-frame clones and is missing some. The table shows hundreds of thousands of clones, with nearly 97% occurring only once. Naive CD8 cells lacked CD45RO and underwent positive selection for CCR7, leaving out terminally differentiated effector memory CD45RA+ cells.

The chain recombines TRBV7-2 with TRBJ1-1, with TRBD1 identical over 8 bases. This TCR came from a young woman in good health. Input material: naive CD8+ T cells sorted from blood. For the CDR3, the DNA is TGTGCCAGCAGCTTAGAGGGGTGGGGACAGGACACTGAAGCTTTCTTT. Protein: CASSLEGWGQDTEAFF.